Sequencing of this T cell receptor (beta chain) was carried out in a study of healthy donors' naive CD4 and CD8 T cells. The wider study: Donors came from three age groups: 20-25, 40-50 and 60-70 years. General study findings and limits: Most V and J genes were reportedly biased between naive CD4+ and CD8+ cells. Negatively charged CDR3s marked CD8+ lineage; positively charged CDR3s marked CD4+ lineage.

A linear amplification protocol produced the TCR libraries from about 510 ng of total RNA. Each CDR3 protein is one row after TCRdb ran MiXCR on the reads. The sample lists some 190,000 distinct CDR3 sequences; 65% to 75% were seen once. A remark on this clonotype: The target antigen is unknown.

The sample comprised naive CD4+ and CD8+ T cells sorted from blood, pooled from several donors. This receptor was identified in a pool of human donors in good health; the sample pools cells from several healthy donors.

This chain's CDR3 is CASSPQANEQFF. CDR3 DNA sequence: TGCGCCAGCAGCCCACAGGCCAATGAGCAGTTCTTC. This chain links TRBV5-1 with TRBJ2-1; maybe TRBD1 (5 bases). Trimming cost V 4 bases and J 6 bases, with 8 bases left between them. CDR3 length equals 12 residues. CDR1 SGHRS and CDR2 YFSETQ come from the germline V gene.